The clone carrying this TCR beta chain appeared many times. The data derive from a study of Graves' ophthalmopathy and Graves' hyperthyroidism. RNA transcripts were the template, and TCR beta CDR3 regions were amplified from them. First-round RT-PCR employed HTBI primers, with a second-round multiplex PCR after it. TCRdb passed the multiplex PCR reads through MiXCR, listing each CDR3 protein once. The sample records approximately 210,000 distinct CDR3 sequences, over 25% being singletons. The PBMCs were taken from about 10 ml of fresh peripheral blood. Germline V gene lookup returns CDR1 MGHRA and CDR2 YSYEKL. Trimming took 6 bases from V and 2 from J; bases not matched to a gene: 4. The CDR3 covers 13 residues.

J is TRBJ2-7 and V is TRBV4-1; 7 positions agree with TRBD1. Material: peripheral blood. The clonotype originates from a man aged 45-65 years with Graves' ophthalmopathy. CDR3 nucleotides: TGCGCCAGCAGTATCCAGGGGGCCTACGAGCAGTACTTC. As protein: CASSIQGAYEQYF.